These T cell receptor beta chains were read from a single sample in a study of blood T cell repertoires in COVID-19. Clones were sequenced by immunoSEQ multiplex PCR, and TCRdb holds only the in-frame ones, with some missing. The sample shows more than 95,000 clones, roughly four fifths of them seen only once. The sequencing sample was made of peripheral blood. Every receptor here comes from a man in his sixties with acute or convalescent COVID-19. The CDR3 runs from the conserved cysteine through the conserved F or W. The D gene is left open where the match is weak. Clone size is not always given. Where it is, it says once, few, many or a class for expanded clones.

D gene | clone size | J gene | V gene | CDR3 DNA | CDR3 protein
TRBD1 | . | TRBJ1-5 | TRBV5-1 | TGCGCCAGCAGCTGGGGAGGGACAGGCGATAGCAATCAGCCCCAGCATTTT | CASSWGGTGDSNQPQHF
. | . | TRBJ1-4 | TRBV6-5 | TGTGCCAGCAGACAGGGTAATGAAAAACTGTTTTTT | CASRQGNEKLFF
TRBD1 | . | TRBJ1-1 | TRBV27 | TGTGCCAGCAGTTTTGCCACGACAGGGGACACTGAAGCTTTCTTT | CASSFATTGDTEAFF
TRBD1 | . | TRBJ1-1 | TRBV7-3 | TGTGCCAGCAGGCAACAGCCGGGACAGGGAGGCGCTTTCTTT | CASRQQPGQGGAFF
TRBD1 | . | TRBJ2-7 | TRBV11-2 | TGTGCCAACAGCGCTAACAGGGGGGAGCAGTACTTC | CANSANRGEQYF
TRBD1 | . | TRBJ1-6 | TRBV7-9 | TGTGCCAGCAGCTTGACAGGGTGGGGGTCTAATTCACCCCTCCACTTT | CASSLTGWGSNSPLHF
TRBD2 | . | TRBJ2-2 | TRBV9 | TGTGCCAGCAGCGCCCAGGGAGGGGTCGGCACCGGGGAGCTGTTTTTT | CASSAQGGVGTGELFF
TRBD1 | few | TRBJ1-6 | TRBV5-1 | TGCGCCAGCAGCCCCTGGACAGGGATTGATAATTCACCCCTCCACTTT | CASSPWTGIDNSPLHF
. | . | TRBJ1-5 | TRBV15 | TGTGCCACTCAACAGGGTTCCTATAGCAATCAGCCCCAGCATTTT | CATQQGSYSNQPQHF
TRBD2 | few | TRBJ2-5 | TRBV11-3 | TGTGCCAGCACGTTGACTAGCGGGAGGGCCCTAGTGACCCAGTACTTC | CASTLTSGRALVTQYF
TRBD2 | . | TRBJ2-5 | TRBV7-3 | TGTGCCAGCAGCCCCCAAAGGACTAGCGGGGGGCCCGAGACCCAGTACTTC | CASSPQRTSGGPETQYF
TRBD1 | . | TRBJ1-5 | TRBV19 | TGTGCCAGTAGTATAACAGGGGAAACTAGCAATCAGCCCCAGCATTTT | CASSITGETSNQPQHF
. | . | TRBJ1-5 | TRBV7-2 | TGTGCCAGCAGACCCACAGGGCTCAGCAATCAGCCCCAGCATTTT | CASRPTGLSNQPQHF
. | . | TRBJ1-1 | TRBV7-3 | TGTGCCAGCAGTCCTTTGGGAGGACCTGAAGCTTTCTTT | CASSPLGGPEAFF
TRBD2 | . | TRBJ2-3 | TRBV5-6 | TGTGCCAGCAGACTCGCGGGTGGGAGCGGGATGGCAGATACGCAGTATTTT | CASRLAGGSGMADTQYF
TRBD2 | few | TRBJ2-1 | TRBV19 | TGTGCCAGTAGTACCCACACTAGCGTGAATGAGCAGTTCTTC | CASSTHTSVNEQFF
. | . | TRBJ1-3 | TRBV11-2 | TGTGCCAGCAGCTTAGACAGGGCAGTCGCTGGAAACACCATATATTTT | CASSLDRAVAGNTIYF
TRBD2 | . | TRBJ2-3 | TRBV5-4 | TGTGCCAGCAGCCCCCCCGGGACGGGGGGTGGCGCAGATACGCAGTATTTT | CASSPPGTGGGADTQYF
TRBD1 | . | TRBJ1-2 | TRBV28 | TGTGCCAGCAGCCGGGACAGCTTTAACTATGGCTACACCTTC | CASSRDSFNYGYTF
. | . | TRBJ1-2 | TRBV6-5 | TGTGCCAGCAGTTACTTCGCCCGAAAGGGGGGCTACACCTTC | CASSYFARKGGYTF
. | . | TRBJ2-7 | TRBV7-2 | TGTGCCAGCAGCTTAGCCCCGGGAAGATACGAGCAGTACTTC | CASSLAPGRYEQYF
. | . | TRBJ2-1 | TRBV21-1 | TGTGCCAGCAACGGACCGGGACTCGGATTATCAAATGAGCAGTTCTTC | CASNGPGLGLSNEQFF
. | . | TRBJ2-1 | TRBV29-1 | TGCAGCGTTGGTAGGGGTGACTACAATGAGCAGTTCTTC | CSVGRGDYNEQFF
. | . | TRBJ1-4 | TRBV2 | TGTGCCAGCAGTGAGCGGGGGAAAAAACTGTTTTTT | CASSERGKKLFF
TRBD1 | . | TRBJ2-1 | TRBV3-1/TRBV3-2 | TGTGCCAGCACAGGGGGACGGGGTTACAATGAGCAGTTCTTC | CASTGGRGYNEQFF
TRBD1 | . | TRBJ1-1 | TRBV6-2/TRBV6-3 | TGTGCCAGCAGTCCCCGGGACAGGGTTTCTGAAGCTTTCTTT | CASSPRDRVSEAFF
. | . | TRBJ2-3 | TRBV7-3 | TGTGCCAGCAGCTTACCAGGCACAGATACGCAGTATTTT | CASSLPGTDTQYF
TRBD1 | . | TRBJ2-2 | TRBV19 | TGTGCCAGTGCCGGGACAGGGGCCACCGGGGAGCTGTTTTTT | CASAGTGATGELFF
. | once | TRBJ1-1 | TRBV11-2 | TGTGCCAGCAGCTTATTGGGCGCAGGGTCTATGAACACTGAAGCTTTCTTT | CASSLLGAGSMNTEAFF
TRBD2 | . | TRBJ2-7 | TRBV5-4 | TGTGCCAGCAGCTTCTTCGACCCGGGGGGGCTATACGAGCAGTACTTC | CASSFFDPGGLYEQYF
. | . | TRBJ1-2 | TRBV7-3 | TGTGCCAGCAGCGAGAAGGGCGCGGGCTATGGCTACACCTTC | CASSEKGAGYGYTF
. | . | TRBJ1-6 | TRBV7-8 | TGTGCCAGCAGCTTAGGGGCCCGCAATTCACCCCTCCACTTT | CASSLGARNSPLHF
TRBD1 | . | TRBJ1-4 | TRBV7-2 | TGTGCCAGCTCCCGACAGGGGGCGGTTGAAAAACTGTTTTTT | CASSRQGAVEKLFF
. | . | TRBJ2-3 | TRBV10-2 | TGCGCCAGCAGTGAGTTCCTATCTCGCACAGATACGCAGTATTTT | CASSEFLSRTDTQYF
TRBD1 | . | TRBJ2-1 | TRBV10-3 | TGTGCCATCAGCGACCGACAGGGGAAGGATGAGCAGTTCTTC | CAISDRQGKDEQFF
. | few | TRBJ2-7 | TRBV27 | TGTGCCAGCAGTCGGGACACAAACTACGAGCAGTACTTC | CASSRDTNYEQYF
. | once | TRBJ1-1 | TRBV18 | TGTGCCAGCTCACCTTCCCAGGGAGGGACTGAAGCTTTCTTT | CASSPSQGGTEAFF
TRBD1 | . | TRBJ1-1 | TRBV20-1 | TGCAGTGCTAGTGACAGGGTCACTGAAGCTTTCTTT | CSASDRVTEAFF
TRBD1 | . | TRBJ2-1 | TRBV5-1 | TGCGCCAGCAATCCCGGGACAGACCACTACAATGAGCAGTTCTTC | CASNPGTDHYNEQFF
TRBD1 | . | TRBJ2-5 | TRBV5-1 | TGCGCCAGCAGCTTGGGGACAGGGAGGTCGGAGACCCAGTACTTC | CASSLGTGRSETQYF
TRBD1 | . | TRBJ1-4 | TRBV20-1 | TGCAGTGCTAGTCTTGGGACAGGGGGAACTAATGAAAAACTGTTTTTT | CSASLGTGGTNEKLFF
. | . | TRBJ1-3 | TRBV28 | TGTGCCAGCAGAGGACAGTTAATCTCTGGAAACACCATATATTTT | CASRGQLISGNTIYF
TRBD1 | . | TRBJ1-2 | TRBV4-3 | TGCGCCAGCAGCCTCGGACAGGGAGACTATGGCTACACCTTC | CASSLGQGDYGYTF
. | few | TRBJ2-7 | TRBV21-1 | TGTGCCAGCAGCATTGGCAGATCCTACGAGCAGTACTTC | CASSIGRSYEQYF
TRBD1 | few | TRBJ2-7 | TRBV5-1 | TGCGCCAGCAGCTTTCTACAGGGGAAGTCGTACGAGCAGTACTTC | CASSFLQGKSYEQYF
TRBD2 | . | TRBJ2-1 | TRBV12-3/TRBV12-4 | TGTGCCAGCAACGGTAGGCGGGAGGGAGAGCAGTTCTTC | CASNGRREGEQFF
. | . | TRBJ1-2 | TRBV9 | TGTGCCAGCAGCGAGCAGGACAGCTATGGCTACACCTTC | CASSEQDSYGYTF
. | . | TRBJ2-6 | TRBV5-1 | TGCGCCAGCAGCCCCCCGGGGTCCTCTGGGGCCAACGTCCTGACTTTC | CASSPPGSSGANVLTF
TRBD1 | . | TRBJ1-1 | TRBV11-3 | TGTGCCAGCAGCTTGATTTCCGGGACAGGGGGCACTGAAGCTTTCTTT | CASSLISGTGGTEAFF
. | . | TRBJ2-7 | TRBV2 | TGTGCCAGCACCCTAATACCACAGGACGAGCAGTACTTC | CASTLIPQDEQYF